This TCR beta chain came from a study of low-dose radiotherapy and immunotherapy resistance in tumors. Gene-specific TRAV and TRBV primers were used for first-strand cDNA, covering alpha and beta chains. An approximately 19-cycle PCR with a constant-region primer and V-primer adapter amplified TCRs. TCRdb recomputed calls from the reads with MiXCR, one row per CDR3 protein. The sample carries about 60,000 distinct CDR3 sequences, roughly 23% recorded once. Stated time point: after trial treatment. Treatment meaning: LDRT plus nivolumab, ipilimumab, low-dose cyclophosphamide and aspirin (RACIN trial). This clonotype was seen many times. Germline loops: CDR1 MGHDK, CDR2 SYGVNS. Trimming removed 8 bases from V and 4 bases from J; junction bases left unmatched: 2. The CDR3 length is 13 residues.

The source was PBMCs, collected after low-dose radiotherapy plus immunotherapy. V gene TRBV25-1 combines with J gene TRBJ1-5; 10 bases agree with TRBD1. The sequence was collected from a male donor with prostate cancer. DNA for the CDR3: TGTGCCAGCGGGGGACAGGGGAATCAGCCCCAGCATTTT. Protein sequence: CASGGQGNQPQHF.